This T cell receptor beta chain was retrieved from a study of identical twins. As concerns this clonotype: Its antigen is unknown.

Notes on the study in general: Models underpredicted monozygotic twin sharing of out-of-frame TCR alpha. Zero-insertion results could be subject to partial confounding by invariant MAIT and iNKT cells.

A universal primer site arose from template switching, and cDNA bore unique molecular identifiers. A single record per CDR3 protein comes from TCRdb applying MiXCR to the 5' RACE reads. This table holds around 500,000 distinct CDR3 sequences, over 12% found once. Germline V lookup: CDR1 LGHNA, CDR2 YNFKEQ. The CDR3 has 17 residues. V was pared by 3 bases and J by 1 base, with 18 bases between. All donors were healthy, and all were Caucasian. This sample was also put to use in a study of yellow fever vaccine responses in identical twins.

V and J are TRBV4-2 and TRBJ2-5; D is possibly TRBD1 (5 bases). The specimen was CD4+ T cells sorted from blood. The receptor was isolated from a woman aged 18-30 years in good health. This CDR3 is CASSQGQLDPVQETQYF. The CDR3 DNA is TGTGCCAGCAGCCAGGGGCAGCTAGATCCAGTCCAAGAGACCCAGTACTTC.